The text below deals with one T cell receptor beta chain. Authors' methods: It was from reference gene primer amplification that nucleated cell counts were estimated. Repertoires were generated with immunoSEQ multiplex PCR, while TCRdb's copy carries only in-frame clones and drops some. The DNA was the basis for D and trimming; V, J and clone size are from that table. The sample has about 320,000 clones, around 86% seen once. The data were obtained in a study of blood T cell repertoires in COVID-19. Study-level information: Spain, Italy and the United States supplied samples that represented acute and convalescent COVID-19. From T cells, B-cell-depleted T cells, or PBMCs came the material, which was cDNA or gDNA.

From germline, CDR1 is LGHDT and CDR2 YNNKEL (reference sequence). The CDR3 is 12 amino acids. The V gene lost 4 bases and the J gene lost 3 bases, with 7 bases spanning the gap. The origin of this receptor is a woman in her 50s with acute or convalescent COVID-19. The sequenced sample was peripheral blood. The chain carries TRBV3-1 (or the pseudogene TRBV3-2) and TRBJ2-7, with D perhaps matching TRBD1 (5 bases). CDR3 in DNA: TGTGCCAGCAGCCTTACAGGCTACGAGCAGTACTTC. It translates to CASSLTGYEQYF.